These 28 T cell receptor beta chains were sequenced from one sample in a study of spatial heterogeneity in lung cancer (dated by TCRdb to between 2018 and 2020). To prepare the library, 5' RACE was applied. Sequencing used a NextSeq 500. Using fastp trimming at Q25 and MiXCR clonotype assembly, TCRdb reanalyzed the public sequencing data and kept in-frame beta chains. Each entry merges the rows of one CDR3 protein and shows their most common DNA and genes. Across this sample there are more than 25,000 distinct CDR3 sequences, with about 5.6% seen only once. The biggest ten clones account for 20% to 25% of the sample. The time point label of this sample denotes: blood at routine non-recurrence follow-up after resection. Without any cell sorting, TCR sequencing was performed on whole RNA extracted either from tumor and nontumor lung tissue or from cryopreserved PBMC samples. This sample comprised PBMCs, obtained at follow-up. The receptors here all came from a male donor with early-stage non-small cell lung cancer.

This clonotype has at least ten counts. The chain combines TRBV29-1 with TRBJ2-1; a weak D match, TRBD2 (6 bases). CDR1 SQVTM and CDR2 ANQGSEA come from the germline V gene. V lost 3 bases, J lost 12 bases, and 18 bases lay in between. The CDR3 runs 13 residues. CDR3 amino acids: CSVEPALGGAQFF. The CDR3, as DNA: TGCAGCGTTGAGCCCGCACTCGGGGGTGCGCAGTTCTTC.

The V call is TRBV18, the J call TRBJ1-1; D is possibly TRBD1 (6 bases). Germline loops: CDR1 KGHSH, CDR2 LQKENI. V gave up 6 bases and J gave up 3 bases, with 11 bases separating them. The CDR3 extends over 13 amino acids. CDR3 amino acids: CASSERTDTEAFF. The CDR3 region has the DNA TGTGCCAGCTCGGAACGGACAGACACTGAAGCTTTCTTT.

This clonotype occurred many times. The chain has TRBV12-3 or TRBV12-4 and TRBJ2-3, with TRBD2 as a possible D gene (6 bases). The CDR3 contains 13 residues. Trimming shortened V by 10 bases and J by 4 bases, and 15 bases separated the two germline ends. CDR3 region: CATGRGRSDTQYF. CDR3 sequence (DNA): TGTGCCACGGGACGGGGGAGGTCAGATACGCAGTATTTT.

This clonotype was seen many times. The chain carries TRBV5-1 and TRBJ1-6, with D unresolved. Germline CDR1 SGHRS, CDR2 YFSETQ. V lost 0 bases to trimming and J lost 8 bases, with 9 bases between them. This CDR3 spans 14 amino acids. The CDR3 nucleotides are TGCGCCAGCAGCTTGGCCTCCTACGATTCACCCCTCCACTTT. It encodes CASSLASYDSPLHF.

This chain connects TRBV7-9 to TRBJ1-6; D gene uncertain. The germline gives CDR1 SEHNR, CDR2 FQNEAQ (reference sequence). The CDR3 is 15 residues long. V was shortened by 1 base and J by 5 bases, with 9 bases between the two germline ends. DNA for the CDR3: TGTGCCAGCAGCTTAGGTCGGGGAAATAATTCACCCCTCCACTTT. The encoded protein is CASSLGRGNNSPLHF.

Worth noting for this clonotype: A much larger clone is a single base away; this may be a read error. The chain combines TRBV6-2 or TRBV6-3 with TRBJ2-3; D gene uncertain. Germline CDR1 is MNHEY and CDR2 is SVGEGT. This CDR3 is 15 amino acids long. CDR3 in DNA: TGTGCCGGCAGTTACGGACCAGACGACACAGATACGCAGTATTTT. It codes for CAGSYGPDDTDTQYF.

This clonotype was seen repeatedly, ten times or more. This may be a read error: a much more frequent sequence differs by one nucleotide. The chain combines TRBV7-9 with TRBJ1-5; 7 bases fit TRBD1. The CDR3 sequence is 11 residues long. The germline V gene encodes CDR1 SEHNR and CDR2 FQNEAQ (reference sequence). The CDR3 DNA reads TGTGTCAGCAGCTACGGACAGGTCCAGCATTTT. The encoded protein is CVSSYGQVQHF.

This clonotype was counted only a few times. A much larger clone is a single base away; this may be a read error. V usage is TRBV11-3 and J usage is TRBJ2-5; D may be TRBD1 (5 bases). From germline, CDR1 is SGHNT and CDR2 YENEEA. This CDR3 is 13 amino acids long. The CDR3 DNA is TGTGTCAGCAGCCAAGACAGAGAAGAGACCCAGTACTTC. This translates into CVSSQDREETQYF.

This clonotype was counted at least ten times. This chain uses TRBV30 with TRBJ1-1; 8 bases are shared with TRBD1. Per germline, CDR1 GTSNPN and CDR2 SVGIG (reference sequence). This CDR3 is 14 amino acids long. J was trimmed by 5 bases and V by 8 bases; bases with no gene match: 13. The CDR3: CARKATGVGTEAFF. DNA of the CDR3: TGTGCCCGGAAAGCGACAGGGGTTGGTACTGAAGCTTTCTTT.

The chain employs TRBV6-5 and TRBJ2-7; 7 bases match TRBD1. The CDR3 has 15 amino acids. Germline-derived CDR1 and CDR2 are MNHEY and SVGAGI. J was trimmed by 7 bases and V by 5 bases; bases with no gene match: 14. Here the CDR3 DNA reads TGTGCCAGCAGTCGCGAACCAGGGACAGTTGGGGAGCAGTACGTC. Its translation: CASSREPGTVGEQYV.

Only a few counts were recorded for this clonotype. This rearrangement joins TRBV12-3 or TRBV12-4 to TRBJ2-2, with D unclear. The CDR3 has 14 amino acids. Between the trimmed V and J ends, which lost 3 bases and 1 base, there was a span of 6 bases. In DNA, the CDR3 is TGTGCCAGCAGTTTGAGGAGGAACACCGGGGAGCTGTTTTTT. Its translation is CASSLRRNTGELFF.

The J gene is TRBJ2-2, the V gene TRBV19, with TRBD1 matching 8 bases. This CDR3 has 15 amino acids. J gave up 5 bases and V 8 bases, and 10 bases lay outside the gene matches. Per the germline V gene, CDR1 is LNHDA and CDR2 is SQIVND (reference sequence). The CDR3 DNA follows: TGTGCCAGTCAAAGCCCGGACAGGGCTACCGGGGAGCTGTTTTTT. Translation gives CASQSPDRATGELFF. Filled out from reference TRBV19 and TRBJ2-2, the complete variable domain reads DGGITQSPKYLFRKEGQNVTLSCEQNLNHDAMYWYRQDPGQGLRLIYYSQIVNDFQKGDIAEGYSVSREKKESFPLTVTSAQKNPTAFYLCASQSPDRATGELFFGEGSRLTVL.

This clonotype was picked up many times. The chain links TRBV20-1 to TRBJ1-6; perhaps TRBD1 as D (6 bases). The germline V gene has CDR1 DFQATT and CDR2 SNEGSKA (reference sequence). CDR3 length: 17 amino acids. Trimming stripped 2 bases from V and 0 bases from J, with 14 bases between. The CDR3 spells CSARPSGAYSYNSPLHF. Here the CDR3 DNA reads TGCAGTGCTAGACCTTCAGGGGCTTACTCCTATAATTCACCCCTCCACTTT.

Many counts were recorded for this clonotype. The chain joins TRBV25-1 to TRBJ2-3, with 7 bases fitting TRBD1. V shed 4 bases and J 3 bases; nucleotides not matched to a gene: 4. The germline V gene encodes CDR1 MGHDK and CDR2 SYGVNS. The CDR3 consists of 14 residues. The CDR3: CASSATGVTDTQYF. In DNA, the CDR3 is TGTGCCAGCAGTGCAACAGGGGTGACAGATACGCAGTATTTT.

The V call is TRBV6-1, the J call TRBJ2-7; D perhaps matches TRBD2 (6 bases). This CDR3 has 13 residues. With 5 bases removed from V and 6 bases from J, the gap between germline ends came to 14 bases. Germline V gives CDR1 MNHNS, CDR2 SASEGT. The CDR3 bases are TGTGCCAGCAGTCTTACGACGGGGGTCGAGCAGTACTTC. It is translated as CASSLTTGVEQYF.

This clonotype was seen repeatedly, ten times or more. CDR3 nucleotides: TGTGCCAGCAGCCGAGGCGGGTATAATTCACCCCTCCACTTT. It yields the protein CASSRGGYNSPLHF. This chain joins TRBV7-2 and TRBJ1-6; no clear D gene. The germline V and J ends were trimmed by 5 bases and 4 bases, with 9 bases remaining between them. Germline CDR1 reads SGHTA; CDR2 reads FQGNSA. The CDR3 length is 14 residues.

This clonotype showed up just a few times. The chain recombines TRBV2 with TRBJ2-3; D remains ambiguous. The V end lost 1 base, the J end lost 1 base, and 9 bases lay between the germline ends. CDR1 is SNHLY, CDR2 FYNNEI, per germline. CDR3 length: 15 amino acids. This chain's CDR3 is CASSEEAGRTDTQYF. As DNA, the CDR3 is TGTGCCAGCAGTGAAGAGGCCGGTCGCACAGATACGCAGTATTTT.

This clonotype turned up a few times. The rearrangement joins TRBV5-1 to TRBJ1-2; D perhaps matches TRBD1 (5 bases). The V and J ends lost 0 bases and 7 bases respectively, with 22 bases between them. This CDR3 region has 17 residues. Per the germline V gene, CDR1 is SGHRS and CDR2 is YFSETQ. The CDR3, as DNA: TGCGCCAGCAGCTTGGGGGACCGTAAGGGGAGGTTGTTTGGCTACACCTTC. The encoded protein is CASSLGDRKGRLFGYTF.

There are many counts of this clonotype. The rearrangement joins TRBV6-2 or TRBV6-3 to TRBJ2-3, with no clear D. CDR3 length: 13 residues. The germline CDR1 and CDR2 sequences are MNHEY and SVGEGT. Trimming took 0 bases from V and 2 from J, leaving 3 bases between them. Written as DNA, the CDR3 is TGTGCCAGCAGTTACTCCTACACAGATACGCAGTATTTT. Its translation: CASSYSYTDTQYF.

This clonotype was seen repeatedly, ten times or more. V gene TRBV4-1 combines with J gene TRBJ2-3; D possibly uses TRBD1 or TRBD2 (6 bases each). V shed 1 base and J shed 6 bases, with 11 bases lying between them. Germline V gene sequence: CDR1 MGHRA, CDR2 YSYEKL. The CDR3 loop spans 14 amino acids. The CDR3 here is CASSQGDGGDTQYF. The CDR3 DNA reads as TGCGCCAGCAGCCAAGGGGACGGGGGCGATACGCAGTATTTT.

This clonotype showed up many times. The rearrangement uses TRBV7-9 and TRBJ1-2; D ambiguous. The CDR3 length is 13 residues. Germline lookup yields CDR1 SEHNR and CDR2 FQNEAQ (reference sequence). Trimming took 6 bases from V and 0 from J, leaving 8 bases between them. CDR3 nucleotides: TGTGCCAGCAGTCTGACCTCTAACTATGGCTACACCTTC. Translation gives CASSLTSNYGYTF.

This rearrangement joins TRBV2 to TRBJ2-2; 7 bases match TRBD2. The junction had 7 bases not matched to a gene; V was cut back by 4 bases and J by 5 bases. In germline, CDR1 is SNHLY, CDR2 FYNNEI. CDR3 size: 15 residues. The CDR3 DNA reads TGTGCCAGCAGTGCGGGGGGAGGGCCAACCGGGGAGCTGTTTTTT. It translates to CASSAGGGPTGELFF.

This clonotype was recorded many times. This sequence joins TRBV20-1 and TRBJ2-7, with no clear D. Germline-derived CDR1 and CDR2 are DFQATT and SNEGSKA (reference sequence). Deletions cut 0 bases from V and 2 bases from J, with 11 bases between. The CDR3 is made up of 14 amino acids. For the CDR3, the DNA is TGCAGTGCTAGAGATCTGGAGACAACCTACGAGCAGTACTTC. Its translation is CSARDLETTYEQYF.

As to this clonotype: A much larger clone sits a single nucleotide away, making a read error possible. The missing conserved phenylalanine or tryptophan at the end of this CDR3 makes a read error likely. V gene TRBV7-9 combines with J gene TRBJ1-1; D is possibly TRBD1 (5 bases). Trimming removed 5 bases at V and 11 bases at J, with 18 bases between. Germline V gene data show CDR1 as SEHNR and CDR2 as FQNEAQ (reference sequence). The CDR3 sequence is 13 residues long. As DNA, the CDR3 is TGTGCCAGCAGCATAGGGAGGGGCCTGGGGGCTTTCTCT. Amino acid sequence: CASSIGRGLGAFS.

Ten or more counts support this clonotype. The V and J genes are TRBV6-5 and TRBJ2-1; 10 bases fit TRBD2. Unmatched junction bases numbered 6, after V lost 6 bases and J lost 7 bases. Looked up from germline, CDR1 is MNHEY and CDR2 is SVGAGI. The CDR3 runs to 14 residues. CDR3 sequence: CASSWSGRGNEQFF. CDR3 nucleotide sequence: TGTGCCAGCAGCTGGAGCGGGAGGGGGAATGAGCAGTTCTTC.

The sample holds a few counts of this clonotype. The chain employs TRBV5-1 and TRBJ2-2; TRBD2 agrees at 12 bases. CDR1 and CDR2 (germline): SGHRS, YFSETQ. J gave up 6 bases and V 3 bases, and 9 bases lay outside the gene matches. The CDR3 has 17 amino acids. The CDR3 is CASSSGTSGPSSGELFF. The CDR3 region has the DNA TGCGCCAGCAGCTCAGGGACTAGCGGGCCTTCTTCCGGGGAGCTGTTTTTT.

This clonotype was counted a few times. The chain recombines TRBV7-2 with TRBJ2-3; the D gene is possibly TRBD1 (6 bases). Trimming shortened V by 1 base and J by 5 bases, and 10 bases separated the two germline ends. The CDR3 loop spans 14 amino acids. Germline CDR1 and CDR2: SGHTA and FQGNSA. CDR3 loop: CASSLDREVDTQYF. In DNA form, the CDR3 reads TGTGCCAGCAGCTTAGACAGGGAAGTAGATACGCAGTATTTT. Drawing the rest from reference TRBV7-2 and TRBJ2-3, the complete variable domain is GAGVSQSPSNKVTEKGKDVELRCDPISGHTALYWYRQSLGQGLEFLIYFQGNSAPDKSGLPSDRFSAERTGGSVSTLTIQRTQQEDSAVYLCASSLDREVDTQYFGPGTRLTVL.

This clonotype was found many times. The CDR3 loop reads CASSYERGSYNEQFF. The CDR3 region has the DNA TGTGCCAGCAGTTACGAAAGGGGCTCCTACAATGAGCAGTTCTTC. The J gene is TRBJ2-1, the V gene TRBV6-5, with D maybe TRBD1 (5 bases). Deletions cut 2 bases from V and 0 bases from J, with 8 bases between. Germline-derived CDR1 and CDR2 are MNHEY and SVGAGI. The CDR3 loop spans 15 amino acids.